This passage covers 15 T cell receptor beta chains from one sample sequenced in a study of blood T cells in healthy people across ages. Using a J-beta primer mix together with a sample-barcoded 5' primer, a second PCR was run for roughly 7 to 12 cycles. TCRdb re-derived calls from the 5' RACE reads in MiXCR, one entry per CDR3 protein. Of 750,000 to 950,000 distinct CDR3 sequences listed, about 29% are singletons. These same data were also listed under a study on T cells of mothers and their children.

The sequencing input was blood. These receptors were taken from a woman in her thirties or forties in good health.

The chain uses TRBV15 and TRBJ2-7, with 7 bases identical to TRBD1. The V segment lost 3 bases and the J segment 3 bases; nucleotides outside the gene matches: 5. CDR1 and CDR2 (germline): LNHNV, YYDKDF (reference sequence). The CDR3 contains 14 residues. The CDR3 DNA reads TGTGCCACCAGCAGCGACAGGGAAAGCTACGAGCAGTACTTC. This translates into CATSSDRESYEQYF.

This clonotype was recorded a few times. Germline and junction disagree at one end, which may indicate a read error. The rearrangement joins TRBV6-1 to TRBJ1-5; D is perhaps TRBD1 (5 bases). The CDR3 covers 16 residues. The germline V gene encodes CDR1 MNHNS and CDR2 SASEGT. CDR3 residues: CASRGARGSYNQPPHF. Written as DNA, the CDR3 is TGTGCCAGCCGCGGGGCTCGGGGGAGTTACAATCAGCCCCCGCATTTT.

At least ten counts were recorded for this clonotype. The chain employs TRBV20-1 and TRBJ2-1; D uncertain. The CDR3 covers 10 residues. V dropped 5 bases and J dropped 6 bases, with 5 bases sitting between them. CDR1 and CDR2 (germline): DFQATT, SNEGSKA (reference sequence). CDR3 DNA sequence: TGCAGTGCTGGATCCAATGAGCAGTTCTTC. This gives the protein CSAGSNEQFF.

The chain links TRBV20-1 to TRBJ2-3; a possible D gene is TRBD2 (7 bases). Trimming removed 3 bases from V and 1 base from J, with 11 bases in between. Germline V gives CDR1 DFQATT, CDR2 SNEGSKA (reference sequence). The CDR3 sequence is 14 residues long. The CDR3 bases are TGCAGTGCTAGCGTAGGGGGGGGCACAGATACGCAGTATTTT. Amino acids: CSASVGGGTDTQYF.

This clonotype was seen more than once but under ten times. The rearrangement links TRBV7-9 to TRBJ2-3; TRBD1 is a possible D gene (6 bases). CDR3 size: 14 residues. Germline assignment: CDR1 SEHNR and CDR2 FQNEAQ (reference sequence). Trimming removed 1 base from V and 2 bases from J, with 7 bases in between. The CDR3 reads CASSLDRVTDTQYF. The CDR3 DNA reads as TGTGCCAGCAGCTTAGACAGGGTCACAGATACGCAGTATTTT.

The table lists this clonotype with many counts. The junction and the germline gene differ at one end; a read error may be behind it. The J gene is TRBJ1-1, the V gene TRBV5-1; no reliable D call. The CDR3 extends over 13 amino acids. Germline V gene data show CDR1 as SGHRS and CDR2 as YFSETQ. The CDR3 spells CASSLERNTEAFF. CDR3 nucleotides: TGTGCCAGCAGCTTAGAGAGGAACACTGAAGCTTTCTTT. Full variable domain (rest looked up from reference TRBV5-1 and TRBJ1-1): KAGVTQTPRYLIKTRGQQVTLSCSPISGHRSVSWYQQTPGQGLQFLFEYFSETQRNKGNFPGRFSGRQFSNSRSEMNVSTLELGDSALYLCASSLERNTEAFFGQGTRLTVV.

This clonotype was seen more than once but under ten times. This sequence joins TRBV7-3 and TRBJ1-1; unclear D gene. In germline, CDR1 is SGHTA, CDR2 FQGTGA. The V end lost 3 bases, the J end lost 8 bases, and 10 bases lay between the germline ends. The CDR3 has 12 residues. In DNA form, the CDR3 reads TGTGCCAGCAGCTTTCAGGCAGGAGAAGCTTTCTTT. Its protein is CASSFQAGEAFF.

This clonotype was observed many times. This chain links TRBV6-2 or TRBV6-3 with TRBJ2-3; 7 nucleotides align to TRBD1. This CDR3 is 14 amino acids long. Germline CDR1 and CDR2: MNHEY and SVGEGT. With 6 bases clipped from V and 1 base from J, the junction kept 4 bases outside the gene matches. The CDR3 DNA reads TGTGCCAGCAGAAGGGGGACAGGCACAGATACGCAGTATTTT. Its translation: CASRRGTGTDTQYF.

The chain couples TRBV6-2 or TRBV6-3 to TRBJ2-5, with TRBD2 identical over 7 bases. TRBJ2-7 explains the end of the DNA better; the J call may be wrong. Germline V gene sequence: CDR1 MNHEY, CDR2 SVGEGT. CDR3 length equals 12 residues. CDR3 residues: CASLQRGYEQYF. CDR3 nucleotide sequence: TGTGCCAGCCTCCAGCGGGGCTACGAGCAGTACTTC.

This sequence joins TRBV24-1 and TRBJ1-1; D unresolved. CDR1 is KGHDR and CDR2 is SFDVKD in the germline V gene. Trimming removed 0 bases at V and 1 base at J, with 2 bases between. The CDR3 totals 13 residues. This chain's CDR3 is CATSDLQNTEAFF. The CDR3 coding sequence is TGTGCCACCAGTGATTTGCAGAACACTGAAGCTTTCTTT.

This clonotype has more than one count but fewer than ten. The chain combines TRBV7-9 with TRBJ2-5; weak D call: TRBD1 (6 bases). V was clipped by 5 bases and J by 11 bases, with 15 bases between them. The CDR3 consists of 12 residues. Germline values: CDR1 SEHNR, CDR2 FQNEAQ (reference sequence). The CDR3 coding sequence is TGTGCCAGCAGCATTACAGGGCAGGGGCAGTACTTC. Protein sequence: CASSITGQGQYF.

The table lists this clonotype with a few counts. One end of the junction varies from germline; a read error may be responsible. The rearrangement joins TRBV3-1 to TRBJ2-7; D call uncertain. The CDR3 runs 12 residues. CDR1 LGHDT and CDR2 YNNKEL come from the germline V gene (reference sequence). CDR3 loop: CTSSQGRYEQYF. As DNA, the CDR3 is TGTACCAGCAGCCAAGGGCGATACGAGCAGTACTTC.

V usage is TRBV29-1 and J usage is TRBJ1-1; 7 nucleotides line up with TRBD1. Germline V gene lookup returns CDR1 SQVTM and CDR2 ANQGSEA. V lost 6 bases to trimming and J lost 7 bases; unmatched junction nucleotides: 11. CDR3 size: 13 residues. Here the CDR3 DNA reads TGCAGCGTCCCCGTTGACAGGGTGAATGAAGCTTTCTTT. It codes for CSVPVDRVNEAFF.

In its sample, this clonotype was seen a few times. A much bigger clone sits one base away, suggesting this may be a read error. The chain employs TRBV20-1 and TRBJ1-2, with TRBD1 matching over 9 bases. In germline, CDR1 is DFQATT, CDR2 SNEGSKA (reference sequence). This CDR3 is built from 12 residues. J gave up 6 bases and V 5 bases, and 4 bases lay outside the gene matches. CDR3 sequence (DNA): TGCAGTGCTCTCCGGGACAGGGATGGCTACACCTTC. It translates to CSALRDRDGYTF.

Regarding this clonotype: A read error may produce the germline difference seen at one junction end. The chain is built from TRBV5-5 and TRBJ1-5; TRBD1 agrees at 7 bases. There are 15 residues in the CDR3. Germline V gives CDR1 SGHKS, CDR2 YYEKEE (reference sequence). The CDR3 is CAGSFGTDSNQPQHF. CDR3 sequence (DNA): TGTGCCGGCAGCTTCGGGACAGATAGCAATCAGCCCCAGCATTTT.